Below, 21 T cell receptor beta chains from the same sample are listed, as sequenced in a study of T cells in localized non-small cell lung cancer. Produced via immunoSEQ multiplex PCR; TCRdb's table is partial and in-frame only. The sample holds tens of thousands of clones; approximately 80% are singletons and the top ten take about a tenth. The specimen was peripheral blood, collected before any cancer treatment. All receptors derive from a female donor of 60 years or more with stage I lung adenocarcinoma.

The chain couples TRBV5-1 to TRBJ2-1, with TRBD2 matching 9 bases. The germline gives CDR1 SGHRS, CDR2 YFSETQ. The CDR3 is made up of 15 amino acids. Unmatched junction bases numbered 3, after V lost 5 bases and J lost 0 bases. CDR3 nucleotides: TGCGCCAGCAGGCCTAGCGGGAACTCCTACAATGAGCAGTTCTTC. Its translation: CASRPSGNSYNEQFF.

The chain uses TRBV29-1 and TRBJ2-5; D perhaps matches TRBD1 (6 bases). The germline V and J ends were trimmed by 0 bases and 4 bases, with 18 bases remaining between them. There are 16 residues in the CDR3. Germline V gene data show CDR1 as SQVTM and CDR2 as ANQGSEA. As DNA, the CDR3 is TGCAGCGTTGAAGACCGGAGCAGGGGCCGGGGAGAGACCCAGTACTTC. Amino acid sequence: CSVEDRSRGRGETQYF.

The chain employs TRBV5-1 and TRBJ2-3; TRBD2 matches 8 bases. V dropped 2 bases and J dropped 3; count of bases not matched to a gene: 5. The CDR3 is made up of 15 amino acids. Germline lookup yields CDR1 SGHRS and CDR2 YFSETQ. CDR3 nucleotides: TGCGCCAGCAGCTTTCGGGGGGGAAGGACAGATACGCAGTATTTT. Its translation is CASSFRGGRTDTQYF.

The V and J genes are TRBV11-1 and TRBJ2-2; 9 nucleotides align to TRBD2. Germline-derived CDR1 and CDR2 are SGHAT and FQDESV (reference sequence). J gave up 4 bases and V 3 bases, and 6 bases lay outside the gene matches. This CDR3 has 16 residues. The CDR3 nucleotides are TGTGCCAGCAGCTTGGGGACTAGCCCTGGCACCGGGGAGCTGTTTTTT. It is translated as CASSLGTSPGTGELFF. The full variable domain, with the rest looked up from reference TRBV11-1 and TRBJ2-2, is EAEVAQSPRYKITEKSQAVAFWCDPISGHATLYWYRQILGQGPELLVQFQDESVVDDSQLPKDRFSAERLKGVDSTLKIQPAELGDSAMYLCASSLGTSPGTGELFFGEGSRLTVL.

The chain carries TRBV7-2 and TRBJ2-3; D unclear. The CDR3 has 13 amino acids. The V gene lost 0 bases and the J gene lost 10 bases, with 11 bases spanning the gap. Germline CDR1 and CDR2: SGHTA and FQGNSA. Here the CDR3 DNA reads TGTGCCAGCAGCTTAGCGCTGGAACGTTCGCAGTATTTT. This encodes CASSLALERSQYF.

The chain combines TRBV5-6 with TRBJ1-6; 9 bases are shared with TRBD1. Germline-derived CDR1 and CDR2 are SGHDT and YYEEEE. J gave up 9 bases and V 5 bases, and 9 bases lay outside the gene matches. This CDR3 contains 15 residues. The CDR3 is CASRPGQGPGSPLHF. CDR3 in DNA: TGTGCCAGCAGGCCCGGACAGGGGCCAGGTTCACCCCTCCACTTT.

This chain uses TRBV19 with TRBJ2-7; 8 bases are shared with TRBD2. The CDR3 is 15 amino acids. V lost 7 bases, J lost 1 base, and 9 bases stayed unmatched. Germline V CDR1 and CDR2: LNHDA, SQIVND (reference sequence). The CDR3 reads CASTPNGRDSYEQYF. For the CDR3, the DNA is TGTGCCAGTACCCCCAACGGGAGGGATTCCTACGAGCAGTACTTC.

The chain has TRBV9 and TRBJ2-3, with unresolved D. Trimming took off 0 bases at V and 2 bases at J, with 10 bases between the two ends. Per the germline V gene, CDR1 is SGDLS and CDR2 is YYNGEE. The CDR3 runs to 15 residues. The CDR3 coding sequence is TGTGCCAGCAGCGTAGGGCTGGCCTTCACAGATACGCAGTATTTT. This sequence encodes CASSVGLAFTDTQYF.

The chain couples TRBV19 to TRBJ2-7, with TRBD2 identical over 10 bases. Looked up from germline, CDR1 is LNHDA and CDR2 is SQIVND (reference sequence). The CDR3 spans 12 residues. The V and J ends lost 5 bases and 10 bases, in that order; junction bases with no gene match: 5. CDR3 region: CASSHLAGVQYF. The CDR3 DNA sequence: TGTGCCAGTAGTCATCTAGCGGGAGTTCAGTACTTC.

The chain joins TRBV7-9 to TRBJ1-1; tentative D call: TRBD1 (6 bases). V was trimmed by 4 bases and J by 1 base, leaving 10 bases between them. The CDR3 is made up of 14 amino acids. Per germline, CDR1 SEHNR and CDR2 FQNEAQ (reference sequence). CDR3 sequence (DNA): TGTGCCAGCAGCTCGGGACACTCGAACACTGAAGCTTTCTTT. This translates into CASSSGHSNTEAFF.

The chain's CDR3 is CASSTREGRDQPQHF. DNA for the CDR3: TGCGCCAGCAGCACCCGAGAGGGCAGGGATCAGCCCCAGCATTTT. The chain carries TRBV4-1 and TRBJ1-5, with D perhaps TRBD1 (5 bases). Germline V gene data show CDR1 as MGHRA and CDR2 as YSYEKL. V was pared by 5 bases and J by 5 bases, with 16 bases between. This CDR3 region has 15 residues.

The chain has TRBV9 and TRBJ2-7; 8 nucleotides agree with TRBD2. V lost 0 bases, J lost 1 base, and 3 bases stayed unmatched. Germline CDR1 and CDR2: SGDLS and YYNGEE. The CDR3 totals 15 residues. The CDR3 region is CASSVATSGSYEQYF. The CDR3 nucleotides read TGTGCCAGCAGCGTAGCTACTAGCGGTTCCTACGAGCAGTACTTC.

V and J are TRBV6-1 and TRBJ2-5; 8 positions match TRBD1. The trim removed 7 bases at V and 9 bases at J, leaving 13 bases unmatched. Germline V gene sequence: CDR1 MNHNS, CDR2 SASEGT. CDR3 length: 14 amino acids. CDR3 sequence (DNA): TGTGCCAGCAAGACGGACAGGGCTTCTCAGGCCCAGTACTTC. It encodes CASKTDRASQAQYF.

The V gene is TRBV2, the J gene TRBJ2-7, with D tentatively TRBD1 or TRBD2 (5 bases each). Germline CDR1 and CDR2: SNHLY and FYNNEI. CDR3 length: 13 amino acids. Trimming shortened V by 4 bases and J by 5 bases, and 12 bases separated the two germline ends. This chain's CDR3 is CASSAVRGNEQYF. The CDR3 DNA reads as TGTGCCAGCAGTGCGGTCCGGGGCAACGAGCAGTACTTC.

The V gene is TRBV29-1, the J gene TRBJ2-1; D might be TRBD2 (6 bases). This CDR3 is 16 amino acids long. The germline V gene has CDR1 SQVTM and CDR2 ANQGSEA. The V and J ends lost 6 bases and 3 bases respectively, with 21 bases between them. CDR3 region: CSVPRLGGTDYNEQFF. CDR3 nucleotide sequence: TGCAGCGTCCCCCGGCTTGGCGGGACCGACTACAATGAGCAGTTCTTC.

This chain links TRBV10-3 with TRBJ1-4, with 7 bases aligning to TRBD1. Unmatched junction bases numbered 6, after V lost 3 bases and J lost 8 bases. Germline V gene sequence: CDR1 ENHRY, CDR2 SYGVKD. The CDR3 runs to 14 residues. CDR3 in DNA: TGTGCCATCAGTGAAGGGGGCAGCGTCGAAAAACTGTTTTTT. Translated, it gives CAISEGGSVEKLFF.

CDR3 coding DNA: TGTGCCAGCAGCTTAACCTCCGGGGGCAGCTATGGCTACACCTTC. It specifies CASSLTSGGSYGYTF. The chain links TRBV7-3 to TRBJ1-2, with D possibly matching TRBD1 (6 bases). Trimming took off 0 bases at V and 4 bases at J, with 12 bases between the two ends. The CDR3 runs 15 residues. From germline, CDR1 is SGHTA and CDR2 FQGTGA.

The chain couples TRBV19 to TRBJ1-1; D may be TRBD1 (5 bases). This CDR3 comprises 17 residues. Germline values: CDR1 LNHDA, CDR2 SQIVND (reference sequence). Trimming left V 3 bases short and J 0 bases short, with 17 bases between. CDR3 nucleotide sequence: TGTGCCAGTAGTATGTCTGGGGTGGGGCTCCTGAACACTGAAGCTTTCTTT. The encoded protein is CASSMSGVGLLNTEAFF.

The CDR3 bases are TGTGCCAGCAGCGTGGCAGGCGGGAGGGGTGGCAATGAGCAGTTCTTC. Translated: CASSVAGGRGGNEQFF. The V call is TRBV9, the J call TRBJ2-1; 9 positions match TRBD2. Germline-derived CDR1 and CDR2 are SGDLS and YYNGEE. The ends lost 2 bases at V and 6 bases at J; junction bases unmatched: 9. The CDR3 covers 16 residues.

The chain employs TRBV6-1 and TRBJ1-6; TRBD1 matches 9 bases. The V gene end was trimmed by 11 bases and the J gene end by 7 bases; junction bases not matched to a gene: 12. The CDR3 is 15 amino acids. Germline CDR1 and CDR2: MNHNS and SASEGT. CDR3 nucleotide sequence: TGTGCCGTCCGGCCGGACAGGGGAGACAATTCACCCCTCCACTTT. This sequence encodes CAVRPDRGDNSPLHF.

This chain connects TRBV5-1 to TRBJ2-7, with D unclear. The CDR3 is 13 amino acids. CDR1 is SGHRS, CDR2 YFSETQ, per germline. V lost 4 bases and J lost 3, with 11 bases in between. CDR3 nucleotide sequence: TGCGCCAGCAGCGATGAGTGGCGCTACGAGCAGTACTTC. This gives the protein CASSDEWRYEQYF. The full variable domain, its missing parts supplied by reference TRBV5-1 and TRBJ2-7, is KAGVTQTPRYLIKTRGQQVTLSCSPISGHRSVSWYQQTPGQGLQFLFEYFSETQRNKGNFPGRFSGRQFSNSRSEMNVSTLELGDSALYLCASSDEWRYEQYFGPGTRLTVT.